The entry below gives a single TCR beta chain sequence along with its context. Its target antigen remains unknown. Base qualities were left out, and no much larger clone turns up one base away. The data derive from a study of T cell changes during pregnancy in multiple sclerosis (dated by TCRdb to the late 2010s). In terms of the full investigation: The study examined how the T cell repertoire changed over the course of pregnancy in women with multiple sclerosis.

Per the germline V gene, LGHNA is the CDR1 and YNFKEQ is the CDR2. Trimming takes 3 bases from V and 3 bases from J, and the germline ends sit 6 bases apart. Inclusive of the bounding cysteine and phenylalanine, the CDR3 is 14 residues long. Kept here is only the CDR3 DNA, which spans 42 bases and is read in frame from base 1. Library preparation was by the immunoSEQ multiplex PCR assay. TCRdb provides this immuneACCESS table in a form limited to in-frame rearrangements. Some clones are lacking; in checked studies, under half of them reflect an unresolved V gene, and why the rest are absent is not known. For this sample the table gives tens of thousands of clones, of which about 93% were detected only once. The ten largest clones represent under 8% of the sample.

Specimen: CD8+ T cells from peripheral blood mononuclear cells, collected before pregnancy. The chain was built from TRBV4-2 and TRBJ1-6, with the D gene too uncertain to name. This receptor was taken from a female donor with multiple sclerosis, enrolled in a pregnancy study. The DNA sequence is TGTGCCAGCAGCCACAGACTCTATAATTCACCCCTCCACTTT. It codes for CASSHRLYNSPLHF.